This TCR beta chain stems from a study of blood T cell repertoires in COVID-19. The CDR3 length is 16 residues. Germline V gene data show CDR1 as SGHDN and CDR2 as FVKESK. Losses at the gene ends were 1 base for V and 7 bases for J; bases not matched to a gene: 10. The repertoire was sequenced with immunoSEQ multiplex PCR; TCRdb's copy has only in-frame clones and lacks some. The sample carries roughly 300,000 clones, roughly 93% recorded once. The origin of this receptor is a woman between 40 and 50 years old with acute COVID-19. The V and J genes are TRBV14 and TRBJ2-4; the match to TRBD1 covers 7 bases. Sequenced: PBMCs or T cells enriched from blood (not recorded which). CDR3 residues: CASSQAPRQGWNIQYF. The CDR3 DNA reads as TGTGCCAGCAGCCAAGCCCCGCGACAGGGCTGGAACATTCAGTACTTC.